Below, one TCR beta chain is given with its context. Its antigen is still unknown. These data come from a study of cytomegalovirus exposure and HLA in healthy donors. Looking at the study overall: Falling in the Caucasian-associated ancestry cluster were about four fifths of under 500 genotyped donors.

V lost 4 bases and J 1 base, leaving 15 bases between the germline ends. The CDR3 is 16 residues long. Germline loops: CDR1 SGHTA, CDR2 FQGTGA. General study findings and limits: Among TCR beta chains, those listed as cytomegalovirus-associated numbered roughly 150. In a later analysis, TCR association rates varied by HLA locus: DRB1 most, HLA-C fewest.

Researchers ran the PCR with 60 Vbeta and 13 Jbeta primers. Method: immunoSEQ multiplex PCR; TCRdb's copy keeps in-frame clones and lacks some. The table includes about 89,000 clones, 76% detected once. Everyone who donated was a healthy bone marrow donor. The sequence was collected from a male donor in good health and CMV-seronegative. The material sequenced was PBMCs. This chain links TRBV7-3 with TRBJ2-3; tentative D call: TRBD1 (7 bases). The CDR3 nucleotides are TGTGCCAGCAGCTCCGGAGGGGGCCTTGGCACAGATACGCAGTATTTT. Protein product: CASSSGGGLGTDTQYF.